This entry lists 23 T cell receptor beta chains sequenced from one sample in a study of blood T cell repertoires in COVID-19. Profiling relied on immunoSEQ multiplex PCR, and the TCRdb table lists in-frame clones only, not all of them. The sample records around 120,000 clones, about 90% being singletons. The material sequenced was peripheral blood. Receptors were obtained from a woman aged 70-85 years with acute or convalescent COVID-19.

The CDR3 DNA reads TGTGCCAGCAGGGGACTAGCGGGAGTTAATGAGCAGTTCTTC. Protein sequence: CASRGLAGVNEQFF. The J gene is TRBJ2-1, the V gene TRBV2, with 14 bases lining up with TRBD2. CDR1 SNHLY and CDR2 FYNNEI come from the germline V gene. Trimming took 6 bases from V and 7 from J; bases not matched to a gene: 2. The CDR3 is 14 residues long.

V usage is TRBV11-2 and J usage is TRBJ1-1; 10 nucleotides match TRBD1. J gave up 5 bases and V 7 bases, and 13 bases lay outside the gene matches. The CDR3 covers 16 residues. Germline V gene sequence: CDR1 SGHAT, CDR2 FQNNGV. The chain's CDR3 is CASTLSIGQGGTEAFF. CDR3 bases: TGTGCCAGCACCCTTTCAATCGGACAGGGGGGGACTGAAGCTTTCTTT. Supplemented by reference TRBV11-2 and TRBJ1-1, the full variable domain reads EAGVAQSPRYKIIEKRQSVAFWCNPISGHATLYWYQQILGQGPKLLIQFQNNGVVDDSQLPKDRFSAERLKGVDSTLKIQPAKLEDSAVYLCASTLSIGQGGTEAFFGQGTRLTVV.

The chain combines TRBV15 with TRBJ1-2, with D possibly TRBD1 on 6 matching bases. Trimming cost V 3 bases and J 1 base, with 24 bases left between them. CDR3 size: 19 residues. Germline assignment: CDR1 LNHNV and CDR2 YYDKDF (reference sequence). The CDR3 reads CATSSQKGSGQPLNYGYTF. Here the CDR3 DNA reads TGTGCCACCAGCAGCCAAAAGGGGAGTGGACAGCCCCTTAACTATGGCTACACCTTC.

This rearrangement joins TRBV19 to TRBJ1-5; no firm D call. Deletions cut 3 bases from V and 7 bases from J, with 13 bases between. This CDR3 is built from 14 residues. The germline V gene encodes CDR1 LNHDA and CDR2 SQIVND (reference sequence). The CDR3 DNA is TGTGCCAGTAGTATTCCTGTCTCGAGGCAGCCCCAGCATTTT. Amino acid sequence: CASSIPVSRQPQHF.

As DNA, the CDR3 is TGTGCCAGCATATGGGGAGGCGGGGGGAACACCGGGGAGCTGTTTTTT. Its protein is CASIWGGGGNTGELFF. V usage is TRBV28 and J usage is TRBJ2-2; TRBD2 matches 7 bases. J was trimmed by 1 base and V by 7 bases; bases with no gene match: 9. The CDR3 extends over 16 amino acids. Germline V gene data show CDR1 as MDHEN and CDR2 as SYDVKM.

Written as DNA, the CDR3 is TGCGCCAGCAGCCTATTTCAAGCGGGCGGCACCGGGGAGCTGTTTTTT. Its translation: CASSLFQAGGTGELFF. The V gene is TRBV4-1, the J gene TRBJ2-2; perhaps TRBD2 as D (6 bases). CDR3 size: 16 residues. Germline CDR1 and CDR2: MGHRA and YSYEKL. Trimming pared 4 bases from V and 4 bases from J, leaving 16 bases between.

The genes are TRBV2 and TRBJ1-2; no reliable D call. Trimming pared 2 bases from V and 0 bases from J, leaving 13 bases between. Germline assignment: CDR1 SNHLY and CDR2 FYNNEI. This CDR3 comprises 16 residues. CDR3 amino acids: CASSESGRRANYGYTF. In DNA form, the CDR3 reads TGTGCCAGCAGTGAATCGGGAAGACGAGCTAACTATGGCTACACCTTC.

The CDR3: CASSSGDEGSRYSPLHF. The DNA of the CDR3 is TGTGCCAGCAGTTCCGGAGATGAGGGCAGTAGGTACTCACCCCTCCACTTT. The chain couples TRBV28 to TRBJ1-6; no clear D. CDR3 length: 17 residues. Germline loops: CDR1 MDHEN, CDR2 SYDVKM. With 4 bases removed from V and 10 bases from J, the gap between germline ends came to 23 bases. The complete variable domain, with remaining parts taken from reference TRBV28 and TRBJ1-6, reads DVKVTQSSRYLVKRTGEKVFLECVQDMDHENMFWYRQDPGLGLRLIYFSYDVKMKEKGDIPEGYSVSREKKERFSLILESASTNQTSMYLCASSSGDEGSRYSPLHFGNGTRLTVT.

This clone was detected many times. The chain employs TRBV19 and TRBJ1-2; D may be TRBD1 (5 bases). V lost 3 bases and J lost 2, with 10 bases in between. Germline V gene sequence: CDR1 LNHDA, CDR2 SQIVND (reference sequence). The CDR3 has 14 amino acids. The CDR3 DNA sequence: TGTGCCAGTAGTATCCCGGGACTGAACTATGGCTACACCTTC. This encodes CASSIPGLNYGYTF. The full variable domain, in which reference TRBV19 and TRBJ1-2 provide the parts outside the CDR3, is DGGITQSPKYLFRKEGQNVTLSCEQNLNHDAMYWYRQDPGQGLRLIYYSQIVNDFQKGDIAEGYSVSREKKESFPLTVTSAQKNPTAFYLCASSIPGLNYGYTFGSGTRLTVV.

J is TRBJ2-3 and V is TRBV5-6; perhaps TRBD1 as D (6 bases). Germline lookup yields CDR1 SGHDT and CDR2 YYEEEE. Trimming removed 1 base at V and 2 bases at J, with 8 bases between. The CDR3 spans 14 residues. CDR3 sequence reads: CASSLSGVTDTQYF. The CDR3 coding sequence is TGTGCCAGCAGCTTGTCAGGGGTCACAGATACGCAGTATTTT.

The chain uses TRBV27 and TRBJ1-2; TRBD1 aligns across 8 bases. Germline V gives CDR1 MNHEY, CDR2 SMNVEV (reference sequence). CDR3 length: 14 amino acids. Trimming took 5 bases from V and 7 from J; bases not matched to a gene: 9. CDR3 nucleotides: TGTGCCAGCAGTCTATACCAGGGGGCGCGTGGCTACACCTTC. Protein product: CASSLYQGARGYTF.

The chain uses TRBV5-6 and TRBJ1-5; D is perhaps TRBD1 (6 bases). The CDR3 sequence is 15 residues long. V was cut by 0 bases and J by 9 bases, with 16 bases left in between. CDR1 and CDR2 from the germline V gene are SGHDT and YYEEEE. CDR3 sequence: CASSLGQADGWPQHF. CDR3 in DNA: TGTGCCAGCAGCTTGGGACAGGCTGATGGGTGGCCCCAGCATTTT.

The chain recombines TRBV2 with TRBJ2-1; a possible D gene is TRBD1 (6 bases). This CDR3 is built from 14 residues. V dropped 4 bases and J dropped 1 base, with 8 bases sitting between them. Germline CDR1 and CDR2: SNHLY and FYNNEI. CDR3 sequence: CASSGQESYNEQFF. The CDR3 nucleotides read TGTGCCAGCAGTGGACAGGAATCCTACAATGAGCAGTTCTTC.

This rearrangement joins TRBV5-4 to TRBJ2-7; D not certain. CDR1 is SGHNT, CDR2 YYREEE, per germline (reference sequence). This CDR3 has 12 amino acids. V gave up 0 bases and J gave up 4 bases, with 5 bases separating them. CDR3 amino acids: CASSLDTYEQYF. DNA for the CDR3: TGTGCCAGCAGCTTGGACACGTACGAGCAGTACTTC.

The rearrangement links TRBV7-8 to TRBJ1-5; weak D call: TRBD1 (6 bases). In germline, CDR1 is SGHVS, CDR2 FQNEAQ. This CDR3 region has 13 residues. Trimming cost V 4 bases and J 4 bases, with 8 bases left between them. CDR3 in amino acids: CASSSTGNQPQHF. The CDR3 DNA is TGTGCCAGCAGCTCAACAGGGAATCAGCCCCAGCATTTT. Full variable domain (rest looked up from reference TRBV7-8 and TRBJ1-5): GAGVSQSPRYKVAKRGQDVALRCDPISGHVSLFWYQQALGQGPEFLTYFQNEAQLDKSGLPSDRFFAERPEGSVSTLKIQRTQQEDSAVYLCASSSTGNQPQHFGDGTRLSIL.

This clone was observed once. The chain couples TRBV2 to TRBJ1-1; no firm D call. V lost 3 bases and J lost 0, with 11 bases in between. The germline gives CDR1 SNHLY, CDR2 FYNNEI. This CDR3 region has 15 residues. The CDR3 nucleotides are TGTGCCAGCAGTGACGGCAGGCCTTTGAACACTGAAGCTTTCTTT. As protein: CASSDGRPLNTEAFF.

The chain carries TRBV19 and TRBJ1-3; D gene ambiguous. Germline-derived CDR1 and CDR2 are LNHDA and SQIVND (reference sequence). V lost 10 bases and J lost 0, with 4 bases in between. This CDR3 comprises 11 residues. The CDR3 sequence: CATSSGNTIYF. The CDR3 DNA sequence: TGTGCCACCTCCTCTGGAAACACCATATATTTT.

V is TRBV28 and J is TRBJ2-7, with a weak D call TRBD2 (6 bases). Germline values: CDR1 MDHEN, CDR2 SYDVKM. The V and J ends lost 8 bases and 7 bases respectively, with 21 bases between them. This CDR3 contains 14 residues. The CDR3 spells CASGRGGTLGEQYF. CDR3 in DNA: TGTGCCAGCGGGCGGGGAGGTACCCTGGGGGAGCAGTACTTC.

The J gene is TRBJ2-1, the V gene TRBV10-3; 7 nucleotides match TRBD2. CDR1 ENHRY and CDR2 SYGVKD come from the germline V gene. This CDR3 has 12 amino acids. V trimming: 6 bases; J trimming: 10 bases; junction bases outside the gene matches: 6. CDR3 sequence: CAIRTDSGEQFF. The CDR3 bases are TGTGCCATCAGAACCGATAGCGGGGAGCAGTTCTTC.

The chain is built from TRBV5-6 and TRBJ1-3; maybe TRBD1 (6 bases). Trimming removed 0 bases at V and 8 bases at J, with 18 bases between. This CDR3 is 16 amino acids long. Germline CDR1 SGHDT, CDR2 YYEEEE. Written as DNA, the CDR3 is TGTGCCAGCAGCTTGGGAGCAGGGGCTTGGAAAGACACCATATATTTT. This translates into CASSLGAGAWKDTIYF.

Of note for this clone: The same CDR3 arises from other DNA sequences in this sample as well. The V gene is TRBV12-3 or TRBV12-4, the J gene TRBJ2-7, with D tentatively TRBD1 (5 bases). This CDR3 region has 13 residues. Trimming left V 3 bases short and J 4 bases short, with 10 bases between. The CDR3 DNA reads TGTGCCAGCAGTTTTACAGGAGCGTACGAGCAGTACTTC. Translated: CASSFTGAYEQYF.

This clone occurred a few times. The chain combines TRBV5-6 with TRBJ2-7, with unresolved D. Trimming stripped 1 base from V and 4 bases from J, with 6 bases between. The CDR3 sequence is 12 residues long. The V gene's germline CDR1 is SGHDT and CDR2 YYEEEE. DNA for the CDR3: TGTGCCAGCAGCTTGACCAGATACGAGCAGTACTTC. Translation gives CASSLTRYEQYF.

J is TRBJ1-4 and V is TRBV5-1, with a possible D match to TRBD1 (5 bases). Germline lookup yields CDR1 SGHRS and CDR2 YFSETQ. The CDR3 extends over 14 amino acids. V lost 0 bases and J lost 8, with 11 bases in between. The CDR3 sequence: CASSLGLQGEKLFF. Here the CDR3 DNA reads TGCGCCAGCAGCTTGGGGCTCCAGGGAGAAAAACTGTTTTTT.